Listed below are T cell receptor beta chains from one sample, sequenced in a study of cytomegalovirus exposure and HLA in healthy donors. Here immunoSEQ multiplex PCR was the method, and the copy in TCRdb shows in-frame clones only, minus some. The sample contains 150,000 to 200,000 clones, 70% to 90% of which appear only once. Sample: PBMCs. The receptors come from a woman in her twenties or thirties in good health and CMV-seronegative. Both conserved end residues are part of each CDR3. A D gene is named only where the DNA matches it firmly. Size is omitted from some rows. Given values are once, few, many or a class for expanded clones.

CASSLGTGAYEQYF TGTGCCAGCAGTTTGGGGACAGGGGCCTACGAGCAGTACTTC NA TRBJ2-7 TRBV28 TRBD1
CASSLAGGDEQFF TGTGCCAGCAGCTTAGCGGGGGGGGATGAGCAGTTCTTC NA TRBJ2-1 TRBV7-9 TRBD2
CASSQDGTGGAFSGYTF TGCGCCAGCAGCCAAGATGGGACAGGGGGCGCCTTTAGCGGCTACACCTTC NA TRBJ1-2 TRBV4-3 TRBD1
CASSTQGLSSYEQYF TGTGCCAGCAGCACACAGGGCCTGTCCTCCTACGAGCAGTACTTC once TRBJ2-7 TRBV5-6 NA
CASSEQGPGEQFF TGTGCCAGCAGTGAGCAGGGTCCCGGTGAGCAGTTCTTC NA TRBJ2-1 TRBV2 NA
CASRPGDRNPNPSYEQYF TGTGCAAGTCGCCCAGGTGACAGGAACCCGAATCCTTCCTACGAGCAGTACTTC NA TRBJ2-7 TRBV12-2 NA
CASSPQGRDTQYF TGCGCCAGCAGCCCGCAGGGTAGGGATACGCAGTATTTT NA TRBJ2-3 TRBV4-1 NA
CASSSQGAYNVEQFF TGTGCCAGCAGTTCCCAGGGTGCCTACAATGTTGAGCAGTTCTTC few TRBJ2-1 TRBV2 NA
CASSDTSGGLGQETQYF TGCGCCAGCAGCGATACTAGCGGGGGGCTAGGCCAAGAGACCCAGTACTTC NA TRBJ2-5 TRBV4-1 TRBD2
CAWSDPPMGANQPQHF TGTGCCTGGAGCGATCCCCCAATGGGGGCCAATCAGCCCCAGCATTTT few TRBJ1-5 TRBV30 NA
CASSVVAEAYEQYF TGTGCCAGCAGCGTAGTAGCCGAAGCCTACGAGCAGTACTTC NA TRBJ2-7 TRBV9 NA
CASRTGSIDGYTF TGTGCCAGCCGGACAGGGTCGATCGATGGCTACACCTTC NA TRBJ1-2 TRBV9 TRBD1
CASSLWTSGRNPYNEQFF TGTGCCAGCAGCCTGTGGACTAGCGGGAGAAATCCGTATAATGAGCAGTTCTTC once TRBJ2-1 TRBV5-6 TRBD2
CASSLTDRQLNNEQFF TGCGCCAGCAGCTTAACCGATCGACAGCTTAACAATGAGCAGTTCTTC few TRBJ2-1 TRBV5-1 NA
CSAEDYNEQFF TGCAGTGCCGAGGACTACAATGAGCAGTTCTTC NA TRBJ2-1 TRBV20-1 NA
CSAEGQDRAFF TGCAGTGCTGAGGGACAGGACAGAGCTTTCTTT NA TRBJ1-1 TRBV20-1 TRBD1
CASSYKGLMYYEQYF TGTGCCAGCAGTTATAAGGGGTTGATGTACTACGAGCAGTACTTC once TRBJ2-7 TRBV27 NA
CASTEVTSGYEQYF TGTGCCAGCACCGAGGTTACAAGTGGGTACGAGCAGTACTTC NA TRBJ2-7 TRBV2 NA
CASSTREGYGYTF TGTGCCAGTAGTACACGGGAAGGCTATGGCTACACCTTC NA TRBJ1-2 TRBV19 NA
CASSWRGVEQYF TGCGCCAGCAGCTGGCGGGGGGTCGAGCAGTACTTC NA TRBJ2-7 TRBV5-1 TRBD2
CSVTLGGETANEKLFF TGCAGCGTTACCCTAGGGGGGGAGACTGCTAATGAAAAACTGTTTTTT NA TRBJ1-4 TRBV29-1 NA
CASSLRGKPARGEKLFF TGTGCCAGCAGCTTAAGGGGGAAACCGGCCAGGGGTGAAAAACTGTTTTTT NA TRBJ1-4 TRBV7-2 NA
CASSSPPAFIAYEQYF TGTGCCAGCAGTTCTCCCCCAGCGTTCATAGCCTACGAGCAGTACTTC NA TRBJ2-7 TRBV28 NA
CASSAQSRLNEKLFF TGTGCCAGTAGTGCCCAATCTCGACTTAATGAAAAACTGTTTTTT NA TRBJ1-4 TRBV19 NA
CASSVASGSPYEQYF TGTGCCAGCAGCGTAGCTAGCGGCAGTCCCTACGAGCAGTACTTC once TRBJ2-7 TRBV9 TRBD2
CASRSVGGLNNEQFF TGTGCCAGCAGGTCCGTCGGGGGGCTGAACAATGAGCAGTTCTTC NA TRBJ2-1 TRBV7-9 NA
CASSDWGHYTNTGELFF TGTGCCAGCAGTGATTGGGGCCATTACACGAACACCGGGGAGCTGTTTTTT NA TRBJ2-2 TRBV25-1 NA
CASRLASDRRPFRQPQHF TGTGCAAGTCGCTTAGCATCGGACAGGCGCCCTTTCCGTCAGCCCCAGCATTTT NA TRBJ1-5 TRBV12-2 NA
CASSSAGGVESYEQYF TGTGCCAGCAGCAGCGCAGGAGGGGTAGAGTCCTACGAGCAGTACTTC once TRBJ2-7 TRBV5-5 NA
CASSYSSRAGANVLTF TGTGCCAGCAGTTACTCGAGCAGGGCTGGGGCCAACGTCCTGACTTTC few TRBJ2-6 TRBV6-5 NA
CASSETRTGGNQPQHF TGTGCCAGCAGCGAAACCCGGACAGGGGGCAATCAGCCCCAGCATTTT few TRBJ1-5 TRBV5-6 TRBD1